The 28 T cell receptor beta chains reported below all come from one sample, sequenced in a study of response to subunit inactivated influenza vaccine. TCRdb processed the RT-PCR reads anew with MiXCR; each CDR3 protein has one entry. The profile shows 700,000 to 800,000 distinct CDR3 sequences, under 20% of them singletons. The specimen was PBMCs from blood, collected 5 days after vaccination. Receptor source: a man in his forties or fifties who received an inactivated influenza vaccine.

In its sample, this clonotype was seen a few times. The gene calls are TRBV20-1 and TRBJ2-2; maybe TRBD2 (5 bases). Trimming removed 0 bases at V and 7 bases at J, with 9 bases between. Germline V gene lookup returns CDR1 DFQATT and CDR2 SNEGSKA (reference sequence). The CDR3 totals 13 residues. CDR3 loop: CSAREAAGGELFF. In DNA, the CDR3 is TGCAGTGCTAGAGAGGCCGCGGGCGGGGAGCTGTTTTTT.

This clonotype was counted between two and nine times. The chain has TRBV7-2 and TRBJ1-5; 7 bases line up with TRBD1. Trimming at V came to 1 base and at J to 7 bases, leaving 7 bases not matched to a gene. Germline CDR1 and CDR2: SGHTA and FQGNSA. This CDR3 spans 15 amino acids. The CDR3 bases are TGTGCCAGCAGCTTAGTATTCGGGACAGTGCAGCCCCAGCATTTT. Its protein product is CASSLVFGTVQPQHF.

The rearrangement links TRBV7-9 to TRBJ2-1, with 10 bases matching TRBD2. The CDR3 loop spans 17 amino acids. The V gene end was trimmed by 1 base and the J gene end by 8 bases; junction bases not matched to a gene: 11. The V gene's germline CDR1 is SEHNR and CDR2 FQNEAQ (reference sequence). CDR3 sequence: CASSLDSASGGWYEQFF. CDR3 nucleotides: TGTGCCAGCAGCTTAGATTCTGCTAGCGGGGGTTGGTATGAGCAGTTCTTC.

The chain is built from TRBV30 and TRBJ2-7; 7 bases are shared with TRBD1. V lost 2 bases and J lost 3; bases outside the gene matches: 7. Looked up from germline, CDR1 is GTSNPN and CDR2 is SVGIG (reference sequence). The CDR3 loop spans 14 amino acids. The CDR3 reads CAWSLRGRLYEQYF. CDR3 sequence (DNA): TGTGCCTGGAGTCTTAGGGGGCGCCTCTACGAGCAGTACTTC. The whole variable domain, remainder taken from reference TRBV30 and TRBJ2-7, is SQTIHQWPATLVQPVGSPLSLECTVEGTSNPNLYWYRQAAGRGLQLLFYSVGIGQISSEVPQNLSASRPQDRQFILSSKKLLLSDSGFYLCAWSLRGRLYEQYFGPGTRLTVT.

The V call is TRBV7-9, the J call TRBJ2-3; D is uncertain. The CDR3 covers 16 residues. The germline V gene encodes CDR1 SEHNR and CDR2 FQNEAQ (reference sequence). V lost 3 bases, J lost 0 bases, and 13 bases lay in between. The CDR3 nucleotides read TGTGCCAGCAGCTTGGCCGACGGTACTAGCACAGATACGCAGTATTTT. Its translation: CASSLADGTSTDTQYF.

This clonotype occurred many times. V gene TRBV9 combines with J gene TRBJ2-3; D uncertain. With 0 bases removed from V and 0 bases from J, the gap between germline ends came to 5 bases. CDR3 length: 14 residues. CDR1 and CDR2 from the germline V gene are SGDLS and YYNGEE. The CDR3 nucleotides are TGTGCCAGCAGCGTAGAATCAAGCACAGATACGCAGTATTTT. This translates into CASSVESSTDTQYF.

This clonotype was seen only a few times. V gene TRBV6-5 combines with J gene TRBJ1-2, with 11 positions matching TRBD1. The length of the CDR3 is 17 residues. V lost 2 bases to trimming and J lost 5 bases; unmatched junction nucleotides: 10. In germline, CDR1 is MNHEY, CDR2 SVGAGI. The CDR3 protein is CASSYLPLGTGGYGYTF. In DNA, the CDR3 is TGTGCCAGCAGTTACCTACCCCTCGGGACAGGGGGATATGGCTACACCTTC.

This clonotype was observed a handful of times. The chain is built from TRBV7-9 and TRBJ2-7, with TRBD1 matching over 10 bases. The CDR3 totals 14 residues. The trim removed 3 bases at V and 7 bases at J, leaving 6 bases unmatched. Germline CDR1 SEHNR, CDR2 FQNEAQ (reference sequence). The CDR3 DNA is TGTGCCAGCAGCTTCGGGACAGGGGTTTGGGAGCAGTACTTC. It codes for CASSFGTGVWEQYF. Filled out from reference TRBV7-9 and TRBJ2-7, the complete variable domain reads DTGVSQNPRHKITKRGQNVTFRCDPISEHNRLYWYRQTLGQGPEFLTYFQNEAQLEKSRLLSDRFSAERPKGSFSTLEIQRTEQGDSAMYLCASSFGTGVWEQYFGPGTRLTVT.

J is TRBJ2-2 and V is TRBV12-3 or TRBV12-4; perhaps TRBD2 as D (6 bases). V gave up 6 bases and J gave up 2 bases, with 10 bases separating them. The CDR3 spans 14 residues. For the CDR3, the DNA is TGTGCCAGCAGGCCGGGGGTAAACACCGGGGAGCTGTTTTTT. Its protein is CASRPGVNTGELFF.

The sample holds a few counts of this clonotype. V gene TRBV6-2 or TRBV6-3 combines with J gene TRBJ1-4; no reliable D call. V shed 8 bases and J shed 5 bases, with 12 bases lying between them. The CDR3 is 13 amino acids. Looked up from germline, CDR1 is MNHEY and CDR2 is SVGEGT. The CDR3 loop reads CASARRGNEKLFF. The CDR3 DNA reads TGTGCCAGCGCACGCAGAGGAAATGAAAAACTGTTTTTT.

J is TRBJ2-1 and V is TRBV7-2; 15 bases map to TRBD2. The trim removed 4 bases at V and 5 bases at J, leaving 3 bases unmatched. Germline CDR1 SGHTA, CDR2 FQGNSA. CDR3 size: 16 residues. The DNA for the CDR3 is TGTGCCAGCAGCTGGGGACTAGCGGGAGGAAACAATGAGCAGTTCTTC. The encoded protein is CASSWGLAGGNNEQFF.

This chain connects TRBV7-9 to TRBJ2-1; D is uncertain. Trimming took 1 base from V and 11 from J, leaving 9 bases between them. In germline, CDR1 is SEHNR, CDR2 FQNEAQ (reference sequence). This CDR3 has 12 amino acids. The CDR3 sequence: CASSLVMNQQFF. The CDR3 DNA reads TGTGCCAGCAGCTTAGTTATGAATCAGCAGTTCTTC.

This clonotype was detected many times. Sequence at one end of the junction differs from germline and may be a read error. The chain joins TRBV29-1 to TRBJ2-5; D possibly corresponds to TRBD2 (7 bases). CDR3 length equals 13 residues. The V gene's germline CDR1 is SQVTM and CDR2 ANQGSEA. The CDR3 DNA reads TGCAGCGTTGAAGATCAGTTCCGGGGGGCGAACCACTTC. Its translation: CSVEDQFRGANHF.

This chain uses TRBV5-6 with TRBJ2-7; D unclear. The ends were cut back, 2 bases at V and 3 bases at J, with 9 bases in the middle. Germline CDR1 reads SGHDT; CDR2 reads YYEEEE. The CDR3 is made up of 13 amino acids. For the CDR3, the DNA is TGTGCCAGCAGCTTCGACCAAAACTACGAGCAGTACTTC. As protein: CASSFDQNYEQYF.

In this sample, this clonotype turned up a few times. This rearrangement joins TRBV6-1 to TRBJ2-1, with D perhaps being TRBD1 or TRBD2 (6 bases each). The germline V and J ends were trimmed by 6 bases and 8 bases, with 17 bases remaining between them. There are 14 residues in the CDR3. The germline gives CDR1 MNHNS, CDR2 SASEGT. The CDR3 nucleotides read TGTGCCAGCAGCGAGCGTTGGGGGGCGGATGAGCAGTTCTTC. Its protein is CASSERWGADEQFF.

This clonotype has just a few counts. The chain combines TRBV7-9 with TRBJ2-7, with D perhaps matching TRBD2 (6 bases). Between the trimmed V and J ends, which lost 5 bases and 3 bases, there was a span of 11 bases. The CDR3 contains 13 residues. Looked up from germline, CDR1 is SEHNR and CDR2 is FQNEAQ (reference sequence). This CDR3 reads CASSQGTFYEQYF. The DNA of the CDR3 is TGTGCCAGCAGCCAAGGGACTTTCTACGAGCAGTACTTC.

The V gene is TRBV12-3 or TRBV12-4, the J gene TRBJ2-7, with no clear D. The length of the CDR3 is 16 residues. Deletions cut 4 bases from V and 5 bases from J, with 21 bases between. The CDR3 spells CASSSPGLGPTNEQYF. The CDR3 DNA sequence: TGTGCCAGCAGTTCCCCTGGGTTAGGGCCCACAAACGAGCAGTACTTC.

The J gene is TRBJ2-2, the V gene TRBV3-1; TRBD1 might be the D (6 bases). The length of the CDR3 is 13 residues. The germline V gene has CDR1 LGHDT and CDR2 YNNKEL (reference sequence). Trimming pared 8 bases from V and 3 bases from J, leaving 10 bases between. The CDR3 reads CASGGQYTGELFF. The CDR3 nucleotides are TGTGCCAGCGGAGGACAGTACACCGGGGAGCTGTTTTTT.

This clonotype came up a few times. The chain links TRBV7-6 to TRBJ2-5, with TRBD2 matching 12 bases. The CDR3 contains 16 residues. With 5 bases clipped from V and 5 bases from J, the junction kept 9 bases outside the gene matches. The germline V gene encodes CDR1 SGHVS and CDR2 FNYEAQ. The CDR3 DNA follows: TGTGCCAGCAGCGCCGGACTAGCGGGATACGGGGAGACCCAGTACTTC. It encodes CASSAGLAGYGETQYF.

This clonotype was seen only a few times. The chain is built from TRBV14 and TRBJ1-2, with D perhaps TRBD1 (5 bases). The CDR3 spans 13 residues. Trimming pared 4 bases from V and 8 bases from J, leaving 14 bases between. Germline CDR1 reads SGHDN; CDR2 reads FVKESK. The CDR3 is CASSLSAGDGYTF. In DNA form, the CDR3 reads TGTGCCAGCAGCCTCTCGGCCGGGGACGGCTACACCTTC. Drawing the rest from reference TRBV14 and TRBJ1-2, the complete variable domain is EAGVTQFPSHSVIEKGQTVTLRCDPISGHDNLYWYRRVMGKEIKFLLHFVKESKQDESGMPNNRFLAERTGGTYSTLKVQPAELEDSGVYFCASSLSAGDGYTFGSGTRLTVV.

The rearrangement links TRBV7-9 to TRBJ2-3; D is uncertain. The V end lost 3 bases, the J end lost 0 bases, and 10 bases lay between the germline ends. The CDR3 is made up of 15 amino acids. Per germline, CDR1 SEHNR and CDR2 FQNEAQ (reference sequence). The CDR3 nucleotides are TGTGCCAGCAGCTTTTCGACGGCCAGCACAGATACGCAGTATTTT. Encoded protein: CASSFSTASTDTQYF.

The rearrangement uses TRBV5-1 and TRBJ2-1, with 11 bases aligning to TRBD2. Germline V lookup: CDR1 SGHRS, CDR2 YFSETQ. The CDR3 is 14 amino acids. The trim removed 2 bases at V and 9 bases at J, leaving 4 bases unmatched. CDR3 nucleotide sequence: TGCGCCAGCAGCTTACTTACTAGCGGGGGTGAGCAGTTCTTC. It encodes CASSLLTSGGEQFF.

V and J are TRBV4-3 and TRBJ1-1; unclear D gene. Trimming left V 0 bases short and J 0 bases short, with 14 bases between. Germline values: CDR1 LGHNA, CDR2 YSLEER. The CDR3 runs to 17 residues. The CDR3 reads CASSQDLAREMNTEAFF. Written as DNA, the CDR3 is TGCGCCAGCAGCCAAGACCTAGCTCGGGAGATGAACACTGAAGCTTTCTTT.

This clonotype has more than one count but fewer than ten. This chain's CDR3 is CAISAAPPNTGELFF. In nucleotides, the CDR3 is TGTGCCATCAGTGCCGCTCCCCCGAACACCGGGGAGCTGTTTTTT. This sequence joins TRBV10-3 and TRBJ2-2; no firm D call. Per germline, CDR1 ENHRY and CDR2 SYGVKD. V shed 4 bases and J shed 0 bases, with 9 bases lying between them. CDR3 size: 15 residues.

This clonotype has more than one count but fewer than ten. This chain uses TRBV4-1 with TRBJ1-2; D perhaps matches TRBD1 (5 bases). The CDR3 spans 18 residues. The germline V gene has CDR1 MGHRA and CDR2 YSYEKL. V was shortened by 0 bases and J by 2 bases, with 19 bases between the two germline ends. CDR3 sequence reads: CASSQDRGGAGTNYGYTF. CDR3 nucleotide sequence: TGCGCCAGCAGCCAAGACCGGGGAGGGGCAGGGACCAACTATGGCTACACCTTC.

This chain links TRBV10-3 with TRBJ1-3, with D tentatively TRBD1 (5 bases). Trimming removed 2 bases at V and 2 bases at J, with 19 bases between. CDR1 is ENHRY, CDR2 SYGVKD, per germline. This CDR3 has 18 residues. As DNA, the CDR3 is TGTGCCATCAGTGAGCTAAGCGGGACGTCAGGCCCTGGAAACACCATATATTTT. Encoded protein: CAISELSGTSGPGNTIYF.

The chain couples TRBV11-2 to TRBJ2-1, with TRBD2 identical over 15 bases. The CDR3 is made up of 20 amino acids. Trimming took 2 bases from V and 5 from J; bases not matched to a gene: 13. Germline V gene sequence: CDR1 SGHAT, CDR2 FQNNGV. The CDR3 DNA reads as TGTGCCAGCAGCTTAAGGACCGGGACTAGCGGGGGGAGGGCACACAATGAGCAGTTCTTC. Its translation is CASSLRTGTSGGRAHNEQFF.

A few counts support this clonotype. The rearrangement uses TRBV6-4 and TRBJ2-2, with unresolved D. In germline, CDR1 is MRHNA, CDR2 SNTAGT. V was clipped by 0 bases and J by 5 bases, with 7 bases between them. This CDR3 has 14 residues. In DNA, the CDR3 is TGTGCCAGCAGTGACTCGGCTAGAACCGGGGAGCTGTTTTTT. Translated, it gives CASSDSARTGELFF.